This record looks at one T cell receptor beta chain sequence and its context. The data are from a study of human T cells and chemical hapten exposure. MiXCR was run by TCRdb on the RACE reads, yielding one entry per CDR3 protein. The top ten clones hold less than 2% of a sample with 180,000 or so distinct CDR3 sequences, roughly 15% of them seen once. CDR3 length: 14 residues. Trimming left V 6 bases short and J 3 bases short, with 14 bases between. CDR1 is LNHNV and CDR2 is YYDKDF in the germline V gene (reference sequence). Time point specified: patch test 1, 2 weeks after DPC sensitization. Treatment in this sample: therapeutic diphenylcyclopropenone sensitization with weekly scalp DPC.

The clonotype was recovered from a woman in her 30s with alopecia areata. Some clones in this sample may be carry-over from other donors' samples. The rearrangement joins TRBV15 to TRBJ1-1; tentatively, D is TRBD1 (5 bases). The sample in question was whole blood, obtained in connection with sensitization to the hapten diphenylcyclopropenone (DPC). The CDR3 here is CATSKGGVHTEAFF. The CDR3 coding sequence is TGTGCCACCAGTAAAGGAGGGGTGCACACTGAAGCTTTCTTT.